Listed here is a single T cell receptor beta chain. What it recognizes is unknown. The CDR3 extends over 13 amino acids. Trimming stripped 0 bases from V and 7 bases from J, with 8 bases between. The germline gives CDR1 SGHDT, CDR2 YYEEEE. The record originates from a study of T cell responses to AZD1222 COVID-19 vaccine. Study context: Investigators merged groups given second doses at roughly 4 or roughly 12 weeks.

Study-wide results and limits: CD4 TCRs covered the whole spike, strongest at regions 160-218 and 743-854. Spike-specific TCR breadth and depth went up after people got two AZD1222 doses.

Libraries were prepared by immunoSEQ multiplex PCR; TCRdb keeps only in-frame clonotypes and omits some of them. The sample records under 170,000 clones, around 94% being singletons. The source of this sequence is an adult in good health. The specimen was peripheral blood, collected on day 0 of AZD1222 vaccination. This chain links TRBV5-6 with TRBJ1-5; no clear D gene. This chain's CDR3 is CASSLGRGQPQHF. For the CDR3, the DNA is TGTGCCAGCAGCTTGGGGCGCGGACAGCCCCAGCATTTT.